This T cell receptor (beta chain) was recovered during a study of cytomegalovirus exposure and HLA in healthy donors (dated by TCRdb to the late 2010s). With regard to the full study: In an earlier analysis of 450 to 750 of the donors, 250 to 350 Gb of sequence data and some 100 million unique TCR beta sequences from about 190 million T cells were reported. The number of donors typed differed by locus, with about 629-630 for A, B, C, DRB1 and DQB1, roughly 520 for DQA1, approximately 580 for DPA1, and 472 for DPB1. The study used immunosequencing to profile the T cell repertoires of hundreds of subjects and linked those repertoires to cytomegalovirus serostatus. To decide whether each TCR beta V gene segment behaved as functional or pseudogenic, an earlier analysis of fewer than 750 of the donors relied on high-throughput TCR beta sequencing. A separate validation cohort of some 130 different subjects was used in addition to the approximately 700-subject first cohort. Rather than using new phenotypic data, the later analysis identified candidate immune exposures from TCR beta sequences and from how often those sequences occurred across donors. The study aimed to test whether cataloging public T cell receptors could reveal signatures of past pathogen exposure. To study patterns of TCR occurrence, a later analysis re-analyzed previously published TCR beta repertoires from hundreds of donors and added high-resolution HLA genotyping. Alongside the repertoire data, information on donor age, sex, ethnicity and CMV serostatus was compiled. An early release covering about 600 HLA-typed donors comprised 300 to 350 gigabases of sequencing data and approximately 85 million unique TCR sequences. In a later genetic analysis, genome-wide SNP genotypes for about 65% of the roughly 700 donors were used, and that subset was treated as a discovery cohort. Every repertoire in the discovery cohort had been generated on one and the same sequencing platform. To predict cytomegalovirus infection status, the study brought together high-throughput TCR immunosequencing, statistical association of individual TCRs with disease status, and machine learning. HLA typing included class I and class II loci at four-digit resolution. About five DR-DQ haplotypes were handled as single units for association and clustering, since linkage in the cohort was strong. Of the 350 to 400 genotyped donors, about 80% fell in the genetic ancestry cluster associated with self-reported Caucasian donors. Among around 400 genotyped donors of the cohort, an average of around 250,000 unique TCR beta nucleotide sequences was sequenced per donor, of which about 18% were non-productive. Findings and caveats that apply to the study as a whole: Linkage disequilibrium might explain the correlated functional status among segregating V segments, but an unknown experimental factor could not be ruled out. In a later analysis, HLA-associated TCR beta chains showed more clonal expansion and lower generation probabilities than non-associated chains that were equally common. Sequencing depth was assumed to be roughly uniform across donors in the presence/absence analyses, though that assumption may not hold. Broadly in line with IMGT annotations, most TCR beta V segments showed up in productive rearrangements about 87% or about 30% of the time in an earlier analysis of approximately 640 of the donors. Because the 87-base-pair reads could not distinguish some IMGT-functional V segments, including TRBV6-2 and TRBV6-3, those segments were excluded. Immune exposure information for the cohort was limited to CMV serostatus. A later analysis reported that several top co-occurrence clusters appeared linked to parvovirus B19, influenza, CMV and Epstein-Barr virus. The study listed 150 to 200 TCR beta chains as associated with cytomegalovirus. A later analysis associated 15,000 to 20,000 TCR beta sequences with specific HLA alleles at a false discovery rate of 0.05. Cytomegalovirus status was reported to be diagnosed by the classifier with high specificity and sensitivity in both the original and validation cohorts. A later genetic analysis reported fewer N-insertions in productive TCRs among donors in an Asian-associated ancestry cluster than the approximately 700-donor mean. A further reported finding was that TCR beta sequences accurately predicted the HLA-A and HLA-B alleles for most subjects in the first cohort. When HLA alleles, especially DR and DQ, strongly co-occurred, attributing TCR associations to individual alleles was difficult. In a later analysis, the rate of TCR association differed among HLA loci, with DRB1 alleles having the most associated TCRs and HLA-C alleles having the fewest. HLA typing was unavailable for some donors at each locus, so association tests used only the typed subset. Most CMV-associated TCR beta chains appeared to be HLA-restricted in a later analysis, and the HLA associations seemed to be driven largely by CMV exposure. The authors suggested that the approach could potentially be generalized to other disease states and immunological phenotypes. In vitro tests confirmed that three of the cytomegalovirus-associated TCR beta chains recognize cytomegalovirus antigens. While some public TCRs were present in many individuals, most TCR sequences turned up only very rarely across donors. A cluster of highly shared sequence variants was judged likely to represent a technical artifact of the sequencing pipeline. V-gene and J-gene trimming of TCR beta chains was associated with a missense DCLRE1C variant in a later genetic analysis, and the association was replicated in an independent cohort. Roughly 17 rarely observed V segments, including chromosome 9 orphons, were excluded from the earlier analysis of several hundred of the donors because counts were too low. Only TCR beta chains were sequenced in this cohort, and the absence of alpha or paired-chain data limited detectable features.

The cohort comprised several hundred healthy bone marrow donors. Cohort members were all nominally healthy when sampled, although unrecorded immune exposures were likely present. The donor was CMV seropositive and belonged to the group of around 300 seropositive cohort members. A peripheral blood sample was collected from each donor, and TCR beta sequencing was performed on peripheral blood mononuclear cells. Genomic DNA was extracted from the blood cell samples with the Qiagen DNeasy Blood Extraction Kit. The library was built by means of the immunoSEQ multiplex PCR assay. The multiplex PCR relied on a mix of 60 forward primers for TCR Vbeta segments and 13 reverse primers for TCR Jbeta segments. A multiplex PCR assay on genomic DNA amplified the CDR3 region of rearranged TCR beta genes. On the Illumina HiSeq System, the amplified TCR beta libraries were sequenced as 87-base-pair reads. Processing in the source paper ran as follows. A later analysis counted approximately 84 million unique TCR beta chains across the 550 to 800 repertoires, and 9.5 million to 11 million of these chains were shared by at least two donors. Raw reads were error-corrected and collapsed into unique sequences by a nearest-neighbor algorithm in which closely related sequences were merged to remove PCR and sequencing errors. To assign V, D and J gene segments, CDR3 sequences were aligned to IMGT reference sequences. For a sequence to be retained, at least a six-nucleotide match to both a V gene segment and a J gene segment was required. A rearrangement counted as productive if the CDR3 had no stop codons and remained in frame with V and J, and every other rearrangement counted as non-productive. Following IMGT convention, CDR3 was defined as the stretch from the second conserved V-encoded cysteine to the conserved J-encoded phenylalanine. Sequences without an unambiguous match to a single V gene segment were excluded from the earlier analysis of a few hundred of the donors. In an earlier analysis of almost 600 of the donors, a V segment was called functional when productive rearrangements were above 56.7%, and segregating when the standard deviation between donors exceeded 5%. A statistical classification framework was built to diagnose cytomegalovirus status from the catalog of TCR beta chain sequences. V and J gene assignment, in a later analysis, came from comparing TCR nucleotide sequences with IMGT/GENE-DB human TR gene sequences. The TCRdist pipeline was used in a later analysis to assign CDR3 sequences and most-parsimonious VDJ recombination scenarios. A later analysis defined each TCR beta chain by its CDR3 amino acid sequence plus V-gene family, and excluded reads lacking a unique V-gene family. In a later analysis, 450 to 600 highly shared, low-generation-probability nucleotide sequences were removed to address suspected cross-contamination and a sequencing artifact. In a later analysis, a clonal expansion index was calculated for each public chain from normalized within-repertoire ranks of inferred template counts. In a later analysis, generation probabilities were computed with a VDJ recombination model fitted to out-of-frame rearrangements, and the resulting probabilities were checked against IGoR. A later analysis scored TCR-TCR, TCR-HLA and TCR-CMV co-occurrence with hypergeometric tests, applying a repertoire-size bias correction to TCR pairs. In a later analysis, false discovery rates were estimated by permuting HLA or CMV assignments 20 times. A later analysis grouped co-occurring TCRs with DBSCAN, adding TCRdist sequence similarity when clustering within HLA-allele-positive subsets. Co-occurrence clustering excluded repertoires with fewer than 30,000 or more than 120,000 public chains, plus five with anomalous nucleotide sharing. The source is immuneACCESS, and TCRdb retained only in-frame sequences with V and J called. Part of the clones is not carried over; for the studies checked, unresolved V genes explain less than half of this, and the remainder is unexplained. The D gene and trimming were derived from the DNA, and the V and J assignments and clone size from that table. The sample has over 110,000 clones on record, around 78% of them singletons. About 2.2% of the sample lies in the top ten.

From its cysteine to its phenylalanine, the CDR3 spans 15 amino acids. Kept here is only the CDR3 DNA, which spans 45 bases and is read in frame from base 1. CDR1 and CDR2 were assigned from the germline V gene as SGHTA and FQGNSA. The germline ends are 13 bases apart after V is trimmed by 2 bases and J by 2 bases. As regards this clone: It lacks a known antigen. No much larger clonotype is one base removed from it; base qualities were not supplied.

The chain is made from TRBV7-2 and TRBJ2-7, with a tentative D gene TRBD2 over 5 matching bases. The source of this sequence is a woman aged 18-35 years in good health and CMV-seropositive. The source material was PBMCs. CDR3 protein: CASSLRNGVTYEQYF. The bases read TGTGCCAGCAGCTTACGAAACGGGGTGACCTACGAGCAGTACTTC.